This TCR beta chain was captured by sequencing in a study of glioma-infiltrating T cells after dendritic cell vaccination. This CDR3 has 12 residues. The germline V gene encodes CDR1 SGHTA and CDR2 FQGNSA. Trimming pared 5 bases from V and 0 bases from J, leaving 3 bases between. Up to about 2 ug genomic DNA was used for TCRB CDR3 amplification. Generated by immunoSEQ multiplex PCR, the TCRdb table keeps only in-frame clones and is missing some. The data show about 38,000 clones, roughly 79% seen once. Fresh-frozen tumor tissue and more than two years of survival data were available for all. The receptor was isolated from a human donor with glioblastoma. This specimen consisted of blood, obtained before dendritic cell vaccination. The chain couples TRBV7-2 to TRBJ2-3; D is unclear. The CDR3 spells CASSRSTDTQYF. In DNA, the CDR3 is TGTGCCAGCAGCCGGAGCACAGATACGCAGTATTTT.